This T cell receptor (beta chain) was sequenced in a study of cytomegalovirus exposure and HLA in healthy donors. With respect to this clone: What it binds is not known.

Study-level points and caveats: TCR beta V segments were, for the most part, productive about 90% or about 30% of the time in an earlier analysis. Per a later analysis, HLA-associated TCR beta chains showed more clonal expansion than other, equally common TCR beta chains. Evidence from a later analysis indicated that most CMV-associated TCR beta chains looked HLA-restricted.

V was pared by 4 bases and J by 4 bases, with 13 bases between. CDR1 MNHEY and CDR2 SVGAGI come from the germline V gene. The CDR3 length is 14 residues. The PCR ran on 60 Vbeta and 13 Jbeta primers. Generated by immunoSEQ multiplex PCR, the TCRdb table keeps only in-frame clones and is missing some. The profile shows some 82,000 clones, around 84% of them singletons. The specimen was PBMCs. The V gene is TRBV6-5, the J gene TRBJ1-1; D possibly corresponds to TRBD1 (5 bases). This receptor was taken from a woman in her fifties or sixties in good health and CMV-seronegative. CDR3 sequence (DNA): TGTGCCAGCAGTTCGCAGGGTTTCGGCACTGAAGCTTTCTTT. It encodes CASSSQGFGTEAFF.